This T cell receptor beta chain was retrieved from a study of blood T cell repertoires in COVID-19. Produced via immunoSEQ multiplex PCR; TCRdb's table is partial and in-frame only. The sample yields around 250,000 clones, around 80% seen once. The CDR3 sequence is 17 residues long. After removal of 4 bases from V and 3 bases from J, the junction contained 14 bases not matched to a gene. The germline gives CDR1 SGHRS, CDR2 YFSETQ. The clonotype comes from an elderly woman with acute or convalescent COVID-19. The rearrangement links TRBV5-1 to TRBJ1-2; TRBD1 aligns across 8 bases. Material for sequencing was peripheral blood. CDR3 sequence: CASSHKDRGRTYYGYTF. The CDR3, as DNA: TGCGCCAGCAGCCATAAAGACAGGGGAAGAACTTACTATGGCTACACCTTC.